These 9 T cell receptor beta chains share one sample of origin, sequenced in a study of T cell responses to AZD1222 COVID-19 vaccine (TCRdb year 2021). Reading the label with the study, this specimen's time point is: baseline before first vaccination. Library generation was performed with the immunoSEQ multiplex PCR assay. TCRdb stores this immuneACCESS table with in-frame sequences only. Part of the clones is absent; in the studies checked, under half of the shortfall reflects unresolved V genes, and no reason is known for the rest. Recorded for this sample are 120,000 to 150,000 clones; almost 90% of them occurred a single time. The ten largest clones add up to 3% to 4.5% of the sample. The specimen comprised peripheral blood, sampled on day 0 of AZD1222 vaccination. These TCRs come from an adult in good health.

The rearrangement uses TRBV4-1 and TRBJ2-1, with TRBD2 identical over 10 bases. This CDR3 is 15 amino acids long. Germline assignment: CDR1 MGHRA and CDR2 YSYEKL. Losses at the gene ends were 2 bases for V and 9 bases for J; bases not matched to a gene: 7. The CDR3: CASSQLAGVGVEQFF. The DNA for the CDR3 is TGCGCCAGCAGCCAACTAGCGGGAGTTGGCGTTGAGCAGTTCTTC.

This chain connects TRBV19 to TRBJ1-1; D is undetermined. The CDR3 runs 12 residues. Germline assignment: CDR1 LNHDA and CDR2 SQIVND (reference sequence). V dropped 6 bases and J dropped 1 base, with 6 bases sitting between them. CDR3 DNA sequence: TGTGCCAGTAGCGCCTGGAACACTGAAGCTTTCTTT. Its translation is CASSAWNTEAFF.

A single count supports this clone. The genes are TRBV19 and TRBJ1-3; tentative D call: TRBD1 (6 bases). Germline values: CDR1 LNHDA, CDR2 SQIVND (reference sequence). V lost 3 bases to trimming and J lost 0 bases, with 9 bases between them. This CDR3 is 15 amino acids long. CDR3 sequence: CASSMGQFSGNTIYF. Written as DNA, the CDR3 is TGTGCCAGTAGTATGGGACAATTCTCTGGAAACACCATATATTTT.

V gene TRBV18 combines with J gene TRBJ1-2, with 8 positions matching TRBD1. The V gene end was trimmed by 3 bases and the J gene end by 6 bases; junction bases not matched to a gene: 21. There are 19 residues in the CDR3. From germline, CDR1 is KGHSH and CDR2 LQKENI. CDR3 DNA: TGTGCCAGCTCACCTGGTAGAACCGGGACAGGCGACAACGGGGATGGCTACACCTTC. Residues: CASSPGRTGTGDNGDGYTF.

The chain has TRBV4-3 and TRBJ2-3, with 10 nucleotides matching TRBD1. Germline CDR1 LGHNA, CDR2 YSLEER. CDR3 size: 17 residues. J gave up 1 base and V 4 bases, and 8 bases lay outside the gene matches. Here the CDR3 reads CASSLDRGLGGTDTQYF. Here the CDR3 DNA reads TGCGCCAGCAGCCTCGACAGGGGGCTAGGTGGCACAGATACGCAGTATTTT.

As concerns this clone: This specimen includes other DNA sequences encoding the same CDR3. This rearrangement joins TRBV11-2 to TRBJ2-1; no reliable D call. CDR1 is SGHAT and CDR2 is FQNNGV in the germline V gene. This CDR3 is 11 amino acids long. Trimming cost V 2 bases and J 10 bases, with 6 bases left between them. The CDR3, as DNA: TGTGCCAGCAGCTTACTGGGGGAGCAGTTCTTC. Its protein is CASSLLGEQFF.

The chain employs TRBV28 and TRBJ2-2; D might be TRBD2 (6 bases). Trimming shortened V by 3 bases and J by 1 base, and 18 bases separated the two germline ends. The CDR3 totals 18 residues. Germline assignment: CDR1 MDHEN and CDR2 SYDVKM. CDR3 amino acids: CASSLGGAGLGNTGELFF. The CDR3 DNA sequence: TGTGCCAGCAGTTTGGGTGGGGCGGGATTAGGGAACACCGGGGAGCTGTTTTTT. Complete variable domain (other parts from reference TRBV28 and TRBJ2-2): DVKVTQSSRYLVKRTGEKVFLECVQDMDHENMFWYRQDPGLGLRLIYFSYDVKMKEKGDIPEGYSVSREKKERFSLILESASTNQTSMYLCASSLGGAGLGNTGELFFGEGSRLTVL.

This clone was observed once. V gene TRBV28 combines with J gene TRBJ1-4; D is uncertain. Germline values: CDR1 MDHEN, CDR2 SYDVKM. This CDR3 has 13 amino acids. Deletions cut 4 bases from V and 5 bases from J, with 8 bases between. CDR3 in DNA: TGTGCCAGCAGTTATGGGAGAAATGAAAAACTGTTTTTT. Translating it yields CASSYGRNEKLFF.

CDR3 loop: CASIKGRDENQPQHF. The CDR3 nucleotides are TGTGCCAGCATTAAAGGGCGGGACGAAAATCAGCCCCAGCATTTT. The chain couples TRBV2 to TRBJ1-5, with a weak D call TRBD1 (5 bases). The CDR3 covers 15 residues. The V end lost 7 bases, the J end lost 4 bases, and 17 bases lay between the germline ends. Per germline, CDR1 SNHLY and CDR2 FYNNEI.